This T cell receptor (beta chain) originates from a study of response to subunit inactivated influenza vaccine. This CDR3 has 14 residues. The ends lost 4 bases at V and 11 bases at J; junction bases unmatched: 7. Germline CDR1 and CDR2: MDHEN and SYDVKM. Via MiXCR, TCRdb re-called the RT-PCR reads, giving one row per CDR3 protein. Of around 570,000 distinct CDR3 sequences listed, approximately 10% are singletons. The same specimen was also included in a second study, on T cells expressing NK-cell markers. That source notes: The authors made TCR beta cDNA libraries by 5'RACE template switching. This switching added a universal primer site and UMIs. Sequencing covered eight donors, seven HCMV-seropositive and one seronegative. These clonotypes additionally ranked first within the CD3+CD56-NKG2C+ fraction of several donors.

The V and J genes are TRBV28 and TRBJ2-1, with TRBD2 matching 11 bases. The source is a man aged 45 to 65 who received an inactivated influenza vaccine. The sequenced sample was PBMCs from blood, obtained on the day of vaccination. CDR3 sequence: CASSSALAGGQQFF. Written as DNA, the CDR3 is TGTGCCAGCAGTTCGGCTCTAGCGGGAGGTCAGCAGTTCTTC.